The source of this TCR beta chain is a study of blood T cells in healthy people across ages. Overall study: In model experiments, template switching was able to capture about one barcoded beta molecule for every two T cells that were present. Regarding the study as a whole: Any conclusive comparison of naive versus antigen-experienced cells was prevented by using unsorted PBMCs. Expanded clonotype changes were possibly confounded by unknown donor CMV status.

There are 13 residues in the CDR3. Germline V gene data show CDR1 as MNHNS and CDR2 as SASEGT. A second PCR, run for roughly 7 to 11 cycles, used a sample-barcoded 5' primer plus a J-beta primer mix. A template-switch adaptor that had 12 random nucleotides put a tag on each cDNA molecule. TCRdb used MiXCR to reprocess the 5' RACE reads, holding one entry per CDR3 protein. The table has more than 900,000 distinct CDR3 sequences, approximately 26% seen once. To note about this clonotype: What it binds is unknown. An end of the junction differs from the germline gene, which may be a read error.

The same specimen was also included in a second study, on T cells of mothers and their children.

The source of this sequence is a girl aged 2 to 9 in good health. The sample was blood. The chain is built from TRBV6-1 and TRBJ2-7, with 7 positions matching TRBD1. The CDR3 region is CASREGTAYEQYF. The CDR3 DNA sequence: TGTGCCAGCAGGGAAGGGACAGCCTACGAGCAGTACTTC.